Shown below are 31 T cell receptor beta chains from a single sample sequenced in a study of early T cells in non-severe SARS-CoV-2 infection. TCRdb reprocessed the 5' RACE reads via MiXCR and lists one record per CDR3 protein. The table records some 87,000 distinct CDR3 sequences, around 10% of them present only once. Material for sequencing was whole blood. All receptors come from an adult who was a healthcare worker with PCR-confirmed SARS-CoV-2 infection or an uninfected control (not recorded which).

This clonotype was seen a few times. This chain uses TRBV12-3 or TRBV12-4 with TRBJ2-7; D unresolved. This CDR3 has 15 residues. V was trimmed by 5 bases and J by 2 bases, leaving 16 bases between them. CDR3 residues: CASSRRLTSPYEQYF. The CDR3 DNA sequence: TGTGCCAGCAGTCGCCGACTGACTTCCCCCTACGAGCAGTACTTC.

Here the CDR3 reads CASSLRAGRETKDTQYF. For the CDR3, the DNA is TGTGCCAGCAGCTTGAGGGCAGGGCGGGAGACAAAAGATACGCAGTATTTT. The chain combines TRBV7-9 with TRBJ2-3; TRBD2 matches 7 bases. There are 17 residues in the CDR3. The germline CDR1 and CDR2 sequences are SEHNR and FQNEAQ (reference sequence). Unmatched junction bases numbered 14, after V lost 3 bases and J lost 5 bases.

This clonotype appeared a few times. The V call is TRBV3-1, the J call TRBJ2-6; D unclear. V lost 4 bases and J 0 bases, leaving 13 bases between the germline ends. The CDR3 totals 17 residues. Germline CDR1 is LGHDT and CDR2 is YNNKEL (reference sequence). The CDR3 DNA sequence: TGTGCCAGCAGCCCCGACGGGCCAGGCTCTGGGGCCAACGTCCTGACTTTC. The encoded protein is CASSPDGPGSGANVLTF.

Ten or more counts support this clonotype. The rearrangement uses TRBV5-1 and TRBJ2-5; 9 bases fit TRBD2. V dropped 2 bases and J dropped 0; count of bases not matched to a gene: 2. From germline, CDR1 is SGHRS and CDR2 YFSETQ. The CDR3 sequence is 15 residues long. CDR3 sequence: CASSFERGDQETQYF. Here the CDR3 DNA reads TGCGCCAGCAGCTTCGAGCGGGGGGACCAAGAGACCCAGTACTTC.

The rearrangement links TRBV29-1 to TRBJ1-2; D possibly corresponds to TRBD1 (6 bases). V was clipped by 5 bases and J by 2 bases, with 18 bases between them. This CDR3 is built from 15 residues. Per the germline V gene, CDR1 is SQVTM and CDR2 is ANQGSEA. This CDR3 reads CSVSHGRTVNYGYTF. In DNA form, the CDR3 reads TGCAGCGTTTCCCATGGTAGGACAGTCAACTATGGCTACACCTTC.

The chain is built from TRBV28 and TRBJ1-1; no firm D call. Germline V gene lookup returns CDR1 MDHEN and CDR2 SYDVKM. The V gene lost 7 bases and the J gene lost 0 bases, with 12 bases spanning the gap. The CDR3 consists of 14 residues. The CDR3, as DNA: TGTGCCAGCAAGGCCAGCCTCATGAACACTGAAGCTTTCTTT. This sequence encodes CASKASLMNTEAFF. Supplemented by reference TRBV28 and TRBJ1-1, the full variable domain reads DVKVTQSSRYLVKRTGEKVFLECVQDMDHENMFWYRQDPGLGLRLIYFSYDVKMKEKGDIPEGYSVSREKKERFSLILESASTNQTSMYLCASKASLMNTEAFFGQGTRLTVV.

This chain uses TRBV12-3 or TRBV12-4 with TRBJ2-3; D could derive from TRBD1 or TRBD2 (5 bases each). This CDR3 comprises 15 residues. Deletions cut 7 bases from V and 2 bases from J, with 16 bases between. CDR3 amino acids: CASKRPGTLTDTQYF. The CDR3 DNA follows: TGTGCCAGCAAAAGACCCGGGACCCTCACAGATACGCAGTATTTT.

V gene TRBV5-1 combines with J gene TRBJ1-2; D gene ambiguous. V was trimmed by 5 bases and J by 2 bases, leaving 13 bases between them. Germline V lookup: CDR1 SGHRS, CDR2 YFSETQ. The CDR3 spans 14 residues. In DNA, the CDR3 is TGCGCCAGCAGTGAACGGGGAGGGAACTATGGCTACACCTTC. Translating it yields CASSERGGNYGYTF. The full variable domain, rest sourced from reference TRBV5-1 and TRBJ1-2, is KAGVTQTPRYLIKTRGQQVTLSCSPISGHRSVSWYQQTPGQGLQFLFEYFSETQRNKGNFPGRFSGRQFSNSRSEMNVSTLELGDSALYLCASSERGGNYGYTFGSGTRLTVV.

This clonotype was found many times. The chain has TRBV5-6 and TRBJ2-5; a possible D gene is TRBD2 (5 bases). This CDR3 has 14 residues. V was shortened by 2 bases and J by 0 bases, with 8 bases between the two germline ends. Germline CDR1 reads SGHDT; CDR2 reads YYEEEE. The CDR3 protein is CASSFGLYQETQYF. The CDR3 bases are TGTGCCAGCAGCTTTGGACTGTACCAAGAGACCCAGTACTTC.

There are a few counts of this clonotype. The chain couples TRBV11-2 to TRBJ2-3, with 7 bases aligning to TRBD1. From germline, CDR1 is SGHAT and CDR2 FQNNGV. CDR3 length: 14 amino acids. J was trimmed by 2 bases and V by 5 bases; bases with no gene match: 4. CDR3 region: CASSPGQHTDTQYF. The CDR3, as DNA: TGTGCCAGCAGCCCGGGACAGCACACAGATACGCAGTATTTT.

This clonotype was picked up a small number of times. V is TRBV29-1 and J is TRBJ2-1; maybe TRBD2 (6 bases). Germline assignment: CDR1 SQVTM and CDR2 ANQGSEA. Trimming removed 7 bases from V and 7 bases from J, with 11 bases in between. The CDR3 consists of 11 residues. CDR3 DNA: TGCAGCGAAATCCGGGGGAATGAGCAGTTCTTC. Amino acid sequence: CSEIRGNEQFF.

This clonotype was found many times. This chain links TRBV28 with TRBJ2-1; 13 bases are a match to TRBD2. Germline V gene data show CDR1 as MDHEN and CDR2 as SYDVKM. Trimming removed 4 bases from V and 4 bases from J; junction bases left unmatched: 4. The CDR3 is made up of 16 amino acids. CDR3 bases: TGTGCCAGCAGTTCCCCGGGACTAGCGGGATACAATGAGCAGTTCTTC. Translating gives CASSSPGLAGYNEQFF.

This clonotype has just a few counts. The chain couples TRBV27 to TRBJ2-1; D call uncertain. The CDR3 runs 13 residues. Trimming left V 5 bases short and J 3 bases short, with 8 bases between. From germline, CDR1 is MNHEY and CDR2 SMNVEV (reference sequence). The CDR3 protein is CASSPYNYNEQFF. In DNA form, the CDR3 reads TGTGCCAGCAGTCCTTATAACTACAATGAGCAGTTCTTC.

In its sample, this clonotype was seen a few times. The chain uses TRBV10-3 and TRBJ2-1, with 8 nucleotides matching TRBD2. The V segment lost 6 bases and the J segment 3 bases; nucleotides outside the gene matches: 4. CDR1 is ENHRY and CDR2 is SYGVKD in the germline V gene. The CDR3 sequence is 14 residues long. CDR3 coding DNA: TGTGCCATCAGCGGGGGGGGAGTCTACAATGAGCAGTTCTTC. Encoded protein: CAISGGGVYNEQFF.

This clonotype was counted at least ten times. The chain employs TRBV6-5 and TRBJ2-7; 8 bases line up with TRBD1. Germline trimming cut 4 bases from V and 9 bases from J; bases unmatched to any gene: 8. The CDR3 contains 13 residues. Per the germline V gene, CDR1 is MNHEY and CDR2 is SVGAGI. CDR3 in DNA: TGTGCCAGCAGTTCCAGGGGGCGCCAGGGGCAGTACTTC. Encoded protein: CASSSRGRQGQYF.

This clonotype has just a few counts. CDR3 protein: CASSKVPASPKDTIYF. The CDR3 coding sequence is TGTGCCAGCAGCAAAGTTCCCGCCTCCCCCAAAGACACCATATATTTT. The rearrangement links TRBV21-1 to TRBJ1-3. TRBV21-1 counts as a pseudogene. The CDR3 runs to 16 residues.

V and J are TRBV29-1 and TRBJ2-2; perhaps TRBD1 as D (5 bases). This CDR3 comprises 13 residues. From germline, CDR1 is SQVTM and CDR2 ANQGSEA. V was cut by 7 bases and J by 0 bases, with 9 bases left in between. CDR3 sequence reads: CSAGQTNTGELFF. As DNA, the CDR3 is TGCAGCGCAGGACAAACGAACACCGGGGAGCTGTTTTTT.

This clonotype showed up many times. The genes are TRBV20-1 and TRBJ2-7, with 9 bases lining up with TRBD2. Germline CDR1 and CDR2: DFQATT and SNEGSKA (reference sequence). The CDR3 has 16 residues. V gave up 6 bases and J gave up 0 bases; unmatched junction bases: 12. The chain's CDR3 is CSAPKRGEEVSYEQYF. In DNA form, the CDR3 reads TGCAGTGCCCCCAAGCGGGGGGAAGAAGTCTCCTACGAGCAGTACTTC.

The rearrangement links TRBV20-1 to TRBJ2-3, with 11 bases lining up with TRBD2. Germline V CDR1 and CDR2: DFQATT, SNEGSKA (reference sequence). The ends lost 6 bases at V and 6 bases at J; junction bases unmatched: 8. This CDR3 comprises 14 residues. The CDR3 spells CSALSGGAWDTQYF. The CDR3 DNA is TGCAGTGCCCTTAGCGGGGGGGCCTGGGATACGCAGTATTTT.

The chain carries TRBV9 and TRBJ2-7, with 10 bases aligning to TRBD1. Trimming removed 7 bases from V and 5 bases from J; junction bases left unmatched: 3. CDR1 and CDR2 (germline): SGDLS, YYNGEE. This CDR3 is built from 12 residues. The CDR3 bases are TGTGCCAGCGGACAGGGGGTAAACGAGCAGTACTTC. The encoded protein is CASGQGVNEQYF.

V and J are TRBV18 and TRBJ2-2; 11 nucleotides agree with TRBD2. V lost 3 bases to trimming and J lost 0 bases; unmatched junction nucleotides: 9. This CDR3 contains 19 residues. Germline values: CDR1 KGHSH, CDR2 LQKENI. CDR3 sequence reads: CASSPMQLAGGTNTGELFF. CDR3 coding DNA: TGTGCCAGCTCACCTATGCAGCTAGCGGGAGGAACGAACACCGGGGAGCTGTTTTTT.

The rearrangement uses TRBV27 and TRBJ1-1; TRBD1 aligns across 10 bases. CDR3 size: 15 residues. The germline V gene has CDR1 MNHEY and CDR2 SMNVEV (reference sequence). The trim removed 0 bases at V and 5 bases at J, leaving 3 bases unmatched. This CDR3 is CASSLSPDRGTEAFF. The DNA of the CDR3 is TGTGCCAGCAGTTTATCCCCGGACAGGGGGACTGAAGCTTTCTTT.

In this sample, this clonotype turned up a few times. The chain combines TRBV15 with TRBJ1-6, with D possibly matching TRBD1 (5 bases). The CDR3 extends over 14 amino acids. Trimming removed 3 bases at V and 7 bases at J, with 10 bases between. Germline V gene lookup returns CDR1 LNHNV and CDR2 YYDKDF (reference sequence). The CDR3 DNA reads TGTGCCACCAGCAGGGGGGTCGAGAATTCACCCCTCCACTTT. Amino acids: CATSRGVENSPLHF.

This clonotype has at least ten counts. This sequence joins TRBV28 and TRBJ1-4, with TRBD1 matching 7 bases. The CDR3 spans 16 residues. The J segment lost 3 bases and the V segment lost 5 bases, leaving 9 bases of the junction unmatched. The germline V gene encodes CDR1 MDHEN and CDR2 SYDVKM. In DNA, the CDR3 is TGTGCCAGCAGTCCAACTCGGGACAGACCTAATGAAAAACTGTTTTTT. It translates to CASSPTRDRPNEKLFF.

This clonotype was seen ten or more times. Here the CDR3 reads CASSPADRSSYEQYF. The DNA of the CDR3 is TGTGCCAGCAGTCCAGCGGACAGGTCATCCTACGAGCAGTACTTC. This chain connects TRBV28 to TRBJ2-7; TRBD1 matches 7 bases. V lost 5 bases to trimming and J lost 1 base; unmatched junction nucleotides: 8. This CDR3 comprises 15 residues. Germline V gene sequence: CDR1 MDHEN, CDR2 SYDVKM.

This clonotype was seen at least ten times. The chain joins TRBV25-1 to TRBJ2-7, with 10 bases lining up with TRBD2. The CDR3 runs to 14 residues. V lost 4 bases and J lost 3; bases outside the gene matches: 3. Germline V gene data show CDR1 as MGHDK and CDR2 as SYGVNS. The CDR3 sequence is CASSGTSGHYEQYF. The CDR3 nucleotides are TGTGCCAGCAGTGGGACTAGCGGCCACTACGAGCAGTACTTC.

This clonotype was seen repeatedly, ten times or more. The chain is built from TRBV11-3 and TRBJ2-1; 7 bases fit TRBD1. The CDR3 is 16 amino acids. The germline V gene encodes CDR1 SGHNT and CDR2 YENEEA. The V segment lost 4 bases and the J segment 4 bases; nucleotides outside the gene matches: 10. The DNA for the CDR3 is TGTGCCAGCAGCTCCCTGGACAGGTGGAAATACAATGAGCAGTTCTTC. Its protein is CASSSLDRWKYNEQFF. Using reference TRBV11-3 and TRBJ2-1 for the parts outside the CDR3, the full variable domain is EAGVVQSPRYKIIEKKQPVAFWCNPISGHNTLYWYLQNLGQGPELLIRYENEEAVDDSQLPKDRFSAERLKGVDSTLKIQPAELGDSAVYLCASSSLDRWKYNEQFFGPGTRLTVL.

This clonotype was seen many times. The chain carries TRBV9 and TRBJ2-3, with 8 positions matching TRBD1. Losses at the gene ends were 4 bases for V and 4 bases for J; bases not matched to a gene: 5. This CDR3 contains 14 residues. Germline lookup yields CDR1 SGDLS and CDR2 YYNGEE. As DNA, the CDR3 is TGTGCCAGCAGCTCTTTGGACAGGGCAGATACGCAGTATTTT. This gives the protein CASSSLDRADTQYF.

A few counts support this clonotype. V usage is TRBV6-1 and J usage is TRBJ2-7; tentatively, D is TRBD2 (6 bases). The CDR3 totals 11 residues. V lost 8 bases, J lost 5 bases, and 10 bases lay in between. Per germline, CDR1 MNHNS and CDR2 SASEGT. CDR3: CASRERDEQYF. The CDR3 DNA reads TGTGCCAGCCGGGAGAGGGACGAGCAGTACTTC.

This clonotype was recorded a few times. V is TRBV9 and J is TRBJ1-2, with 9 bases that match TRBD1. This CDR3 contains 15 residues. CDR1 is SGDLS, CDR2 YYNGEE, per germline. V was clipped by 2 bases and J by 7 bases; unmatched bases: 9. The CDR3 is CASSVGGQGAAGYTF. In DNA, the CDR3 is TGTGCCAGCAGCGTTGGGGGACAGGGAGCAGCTGGCTACACCTTC.

This clonotype was seen more than once but under ten times. The J gene is TRBJ2-1, the V gene TRBV4-2, with a possible D match to TRBD2 (5 bases). V was cut by 4 bases and J by 2 bases, with 18 bases left in between. The CDR3 consists of 17 residues. Germline lookup yields CDR1 LGHNA and CDR2 YNFKEQ. The CDR3 region has the DNA TGTGCCAGCAGCCCCCAACCCGGACTCGACCCCTACAATGAGCAGTTCTTC. Translated, it gives CASSPQPGLDPYNEQFF.